This entry lists 24 T cell receptor beta chains sequenced from one sample in a study of shared clonotypes between healthy human individuals. Only in-frame clones appear in the TCRdb table, and some are missing; sequencing was by immunoSEQ multiplex PCR. Counted here are about 500,000 clones, around 77% occurring once; the ten biggest clones make up more than 10%. The sample consisted of PBMCs. Source of these receptors: a woman in her thirties or forties in good health. Some clones in this sample may be carry-over from other donors' samples.

The rearrangement links TRBV30 to TRBJ1-6; D remains ambiguous. Per the germline V gene, CDR1 is GTSNPN and CDR2 is SVGIG (reference sequence). The CDR3 extends over 13 amino acids. Trimming stripped 4 bases from V and 5 bases from J, with 9 bases between. As DNA, the CDR3 is TGTGCCTGGACAGGCACCAATAATTCACCCCTCCACTTT. As protein: CAWTGTNNSPLHF.

With regard to this clone: A far larger clone is only one base removed, so a read error is likely. The sample contains more than one DNA sequence encoding this CDR3. The chain has TRBV5-6 and TRBJ1-4; D not certain. Germline CDR1 and CDR2: SGHDT and YYEEEE. CDR3 length: 14 residues. The CDR3 bases are TGTGCCAGCAGCTTGGAACACCATAATGAAAAACTGTTCTTT. It yields the protein CASSLEHHNEKLFF.

This clone appeared a few times. The chain recombines TRBV5-1 with TRBJ2-6, with 10 bases matching TRBD2. Germline CDR1 SGHRS, CDR2 YFSETQ. This CDR3 has 18 residues. V trimming: 0 bases; J trimming: 1 base; junction bases outside the gene matches: 4. Here the CDR3 reads CASSLALAGVSGANVLTF. As DNA, the CDR3 is TGCGCCAGCAGCTTGGCGCTAGCGGGAGTATCTGGGGCCAACGTCCTGACTTTC.

This clone has just one count. The rearrangement uses TRBV28 and TRBJ2-7; possibly TRBD1 or TRBD2 for D (5 bases each). Germline lookup yields CDR1 MDHEN and CDR2 SYDVKM. The CDR3 loop spans 14 amino acids. The ends were cut back, 4 bases at V and 4 bases at J, with 14 bases in the middle. The CDR3 DNA is TGTGCCAGCAGTTCCCGGGACGGTAAATACGAGCAGTACTTC. It encodes CASSSRDGKYEQYF. Supplemented by reference TRBV28 and TRBJ2-7, the full variable domain reads DVKVTQSSRYLVKRTGEKVFLECVQDMDHENMFWYRQDPGLGLRLIYFSYDVKMKEKGDIPEGYSVSREKKERFSLILESASTNQTSMYLCASSSRDGKYEQYFGPGTRLTVT.

The genes are TRBV9 and TRBJ2-6, with D unresolved. V lost 2 bases and J 0 bases, leaving 9 bases between the germline ends. This CDR3 spans 16 amino acids. The germline CDR1 and CDR2 sequences are SGDLS and YYNGEE. CDR3: CASSVRESSGANVLTF. The CDR3 region has the DNA TGTGCCAGCAGCGTTAGGGAAAGCTCTGGGGCCAACGTCCTGACTTTC. Together with reference TRBV9 and TRBJ2-6, the CDR3 gives the full variable domain: DSGVTQTPKHLITATGQRVTLRCSPRSGDLSVYWYQQSLDQGLQFLIQYYNGEERAKGNILERFSAQQFPDLHSELNLSSLELGDSALYFCASSVRESSGANVLTFGAGSRLTVL.

V is TRBV5-1 and J is TRBJ2-5, with 13 bases matching TRBD2. J lost 2 bases, V lost 3 bases, and 7 bases had no gene match. This CDR3 is 17 amino acids long. Germline V gene data show CDR1 as SGHRS and CDR2 as YFSETQ. The CDR3 here is CASSSGLAGTTQETQYF. The CDR3 region has the DNA TGCGCCAGCAGCTCGGGACTAGCGGGGACCACGCAAGAGACCCAGTACTTC.

This chain connects TRBV5-1 to TRBJ1-2; 7 nucleotides match TRBD1. The J segment lost 3 bases and the V segment lost 2 bases, leaving 10 bases of the junction unmatched. The CDR3 consists of 16 residues. Per germline, CDR1 SGHRS and CDR2 YFSETQ. The CDR3: CASSLDSGGLHYGYTF. CDR3 nucleotide sequence: TGCGCCAGCAGCTTAGATTCAGGGGGTTTGCACTATGGCTACACCTTC.

This chain connects TRBV2 to TRBJ2-2, with 9 nucleotides matching TRBD2. The CDR3 has 16 amino acids. Germline V gives CDR1 SNHLY, CDR2 FYNNEI. The V gene end was trimmed by 7 bases and the J gene end by 4 bases; junction bases not matched to a gene: 10. The DNA for the CDR3 is TGTGCCAGCACCCCGGGGCTAGCGGGACCCACCGGGGAGCTGTTTTTT. Its protein product is CASTPGLAGPTGELFF.

Points on this clone: A far larger clone differs by one base, so this is likely a read error. The sample contains more than one DNA sequence encoding this CDR3. This chain joins TRBV30 and TRBJ2-7; the D call may be TRBD1 or TRBD2 (5 bases each). This CDR3 has 16 residues. V lost 3 bases, J lost 2 bases, and 20 bases lay in between. The germline gives CDR1 GTSNPN, CDR2 SVGIG (reference sequence). The DNA for the CDR3 is TGTGCCTGGAGCGTACTGAAGGGGCAGAGGGCCTACGAGCAGTACTTC. This codes for CAWSVLKGQRAYEQYF.

For this clone: It differs at one base from a far larger clone, so likely a read error. The same CDR3 arises from other DNA sequences in this sample as well. Here the CDR3 reads CASSVEVGGDLFF. CDR3 sequence (DNA): TGTGCCAGCAGCGTAGAAGTTGGAGGGGACCTGTTTTTT. The V gene is TRBV9, the J gene TRBJ1-4, with a possible D match to TRBD1 (5 bases). This CDR3 has 13 amino acids. Germline V gives CDR1 SGDLS, CDR2 YYNGEE. Trimming cost V 0 bases and J 14 bases, with 14 bases left between them.

This chain uses TRBV9 with TRBJ2-1; 9 bases align to TRBD1. Germline trimming cut 0 bases from V and 7 bases from J; bases unmatched to any gene: 5. The germline V gene has CDR1 SGDLS and CDR2 YYNGEE. This CDR3 is 15 amino acids long. The CDR3 nucleotides are TGTGCCAGCAGCGTAGAAGGGACAGGGTCGAATGAGCAGTTCTTC. Translating gives CASSVEGTGSNEQFF.

The chain has TRBV4-1 and TRBJ1-5; D gene uncertain. The CDR3 totals 15 residues. V was cut by 1 base and J by 0 bases, with 7 bases left in between. Germline V lookup: CDR1 MGHRA, CDR2 YSYEKL. CDR3: CASSQVAGSNQPQHF. CDR3 nucleotide sequence: TGCGCCAGCAGCCAAGTGGCGGGTAGCAATCAGCCCCAGCATTTT.

This chain joins TRBV6-5 and TRBJ2-7, with 10 bases matching TRBD2. The CDR3 totals 15 residues. Trimming took 4 bases from V and 0 from J; bases not matched to a gene: 3. Germline V CDR1 and CDR2: MNHEY, SVGAGI. The CDR3 DNA sequence: TGTGCCAGCAGTTTCAGCGGGGGGGACTCCTACGAGCAGTACTTC. This translates into CASSFSGGDSYEQYF.

The chain is built from TRBV6-1 and TRBJ2-7, with D possibly matching TRBD2 (6 bases). V was clipped by 0 bases and J by 1 base, with 10 bases between them. CDR3 size: 15 residues. The V gene's germline CDR1 is MNHNS and CDR2 SASEGT. The CDR3 coding sequence is TGTGCCAGCAGTGAAGCGTGGAGGGGATCCTACGAGCAGTACTTC. Translated, it gives CASSEAWRGSYEQYF.

On this clone: A read error is possible here, since a much larger clone lies one base away. The chain couples TRBV27 to TRBJ2-2, with TRBD2 matching 15 bases. CDR1 is MNHEY, CDR2 SMNVEV, per germline (reference sequence). The CDR3 consists of 17 residues. CDR3 amino acids: CASGGTSGRSDTRELFF. The CDR3 DNA reads TGTGCCAGCGGCGGGACTAGCGGGAGGTCGGACACCAGGGAGCTGTTTTTT.

The V gene is TRBV6-8, the J gene TRBJ2-7, with 8 bases aligning to TRBD1. The CDR3 length is 18 residues. CDR1 is MNHGY and CDR2 is SAAAGT in the germline V gene. The J segment lost 6 bases and the V segment lost 7 bases, leaving 23 bases of the junction unmatched. The CDR3: CASMPLNIVRGQKREQYF. CDR3 coding DNA: TGTGCCAGCATGCCCCTCAATATAGTCAGGGGGCAGAAGCGCGAGCAGTACTTC.

This chain connects TRBV18 to TRBJ2-7; no definite D call. CDR3 length: 14 amino acids. Trimming cost V 8 bases and J 2 bases, with 16 bases left between them. The V gene's germline CDR1 is KGHSH and CDR2 LQKENI. DNA for the CDR3: TGTGCCAGCGCAGAGGCCAGGCCCCCCTACGAGCAGTACTTC. Its protein is CASAEARPPYEQYF. Supplemented by reference TRBV18 and TRBJ2-7, the full variable domain reads NAGVMQNPRHLVRRRGQEARLRCSPMKGHSHVYWYRQLPEEGLKFMVYLQKENIIDESGMPKERFSAEFPKEGPSILRIQQVVRGDSAAYFCASAEARPPYEQYFGPGTRLTVT.

The genes are TRBV2 and TRBJ2-2, with D hard to call. The germline V gene encodes CDR1 SNHLY and CDR2 FYNNEI. V was pared by 2 bases and J by 6 bases, with 7 bases between. CDR3 length: 13 residues. DNA for the CDR3: TGTGCCAGCAGTGAACTAGTGGCCGGGGAGCTGTTTTTT. Its translation is CASSELVAGELFF. The whole variable domain, filled in from reference TRBV2 and TRBJ2-2, reads EPEVTQTPSHQVTQMGQEVILRCVPISNHLYFYWYRQILGQKVEFLVSFYNNEISEKSEIFDDQFSVERPDGSNFTLKIRSTKLEDSAMYFCASSELVAGELFFGEGSRLTVL.

The chain is built from TRBV7-2 and TRBJ2-1; TRBD2 aligns across 10 bases. Germline CDR1 is SGHTA and CDR2 is FQGNSA. With 3 bases clipped from V and 7 bases from J, the junction kept 3 bases outside the gene matches. This CDR3 has 14 residues. CDR3 sequence: CASSLTSGSNEQFF. The DNA of the CDR3 is TGTGCCAGCAGCTTGACTAGCGGGTCGAATGAGCAGTTCTTC.

V is TRBV28 and J is TRBJ2-7; TRBD1 is a possible D gene (7 bases). The CDR3 length is 15 residues. Trimming removed 6 bases from V and 1 base from J, with 16 bases in between. Per germline, CDR1 MDHEN and CDR2 SYDVKM. For the CDR3, the DNA is TGTGCCAGCAGAGCCGCAGGGGGGAGTTCCTACGAGCAGTACTTC. As protein: CASRAAGGSSYEQYF.

This clone appeared a few times. The V and J genes are TRBV23-1 and TRBJ2-7, with 11 bases identical to TRBD2. TRBV23-1 is an open reading frame whose function is uncertain. V shed 0 bases and J 5 bases; nucleotides not matched to a gene: 6. The CDR3 totals 16 residues. The CDR3 region is CASSQSVSGRVHEQYF. CDR3 DNA: TGCGCCAGCAGTCAATCGGTTAGCGGGAGGGTCCACGAGCAGTACTTC.

J is TRBJ1-5 and V is TRBV5-5; D unclear. Per the germline V gene, CDR1 is SGHKS and CDR2 is YYEKEE (reference sequence). V lost 0 bases, J lost 11 bases, and 15 bases lay in between. The CDR3 totals 14 residues. CDR3: CASSLGTEAEAQHF. CDR3 bases: TGTGCCAGCAGCTTGGGGACGGAAGCTGAAGCCCAGCATTTT.

The chain uses TRBV5-1 and TRBJ2-1, with D possibly matching TRBD1 (6 bases). This CDR3 is 14 amino acids long. V lost 0 bases, J lost 8 bases, and 12 bases lay in between. Germline loops: CDR1 SGHRS, CDR2 YFSETQ. CDR3 region: CASSLGYRADEQFF. For the CDR3, the DNA is TGCGCCAGCAGCTTGGGCTACAGGGCGGATGAGCAGTTCTTC.

The J gene is TRBJ1-5, the V gene TRBV27; no definite D call. Germline CDR1 MNHEY, CDR2 SMNVEV (reference sequence). The CDR3 loop spans 15 amino acids. Trimming shortened V by 2 bases and J by 0 bases, and 8 bases separated the two germline ends. This CDR3 reads CASSLTGYSNQPQHF. In DNA form, the CDR3 reads TGTGCCAGCAGTTTAACGGGTTATAGCAATCAGCCCCAGCATTTT.